Shown below are 14 T cell receptor beta chains from a single sample sequenced in a study of blood T cell repertoires in COVID-19. Data came from immunoSEQ multiplex PCR; TCRdb stores just in-frame clones and leaves some out. Of some 82,000 clones listed, approximately 81% are singletons. Source material: peripheral blood. The receptors come from a man aged 80 or over with acute or convalescent COVID-19.

This clone was counted only a few times. The J gene is TRBJ1-1, the V gene TRBV3-1 (or the pseudogene TRBV3-2); a possible D gene is TRBD1 (6 bases). This CDR3 region has 15 residues. Trimming left V 1 base short and J 5 bases short, with 14 bases between. Germline V lookup: CDR1 LGHDT, CDR2 YNNKEL (reference sequence). Written as DNA, the CDR3 is TGTGCCAGCAGCCAAGGAGCGGGGGCGTGGACTGAAGCTTTCTTT. Protein sequence: CASSQGAGAWTEAFF.

The rearrangement links TRBV5-6 to TRBJ2-5; maybe TRBD2 (6 bases). Trimming cost V 2 bases and J 4 bases, with 12 bases left between them. From germline, CDR1 is SGHDT and CDR2 YYEEEE. The CDR3 has 14 amino acids. CDR3 DNA sequence: TGTGCCAGCAGCTTATGGCTAGCGAGAGAGACCCAGTACTTC. This translates into CASSLWLARETQYF.

CDR3 sequence: CASSQAKGLAGENGELFF. The CDR3 region has the DNA TGCGCCAGCAGCCAAGCAAAGGGGCTAGCGGGAGAGAACGGGGAGCTGTTTTTT. The chain employs TRBV4-1 and TRBJ2-2, with 10 positions matching TRBD2. This CDR3 has 18 amino acids. After removal of 1 base from V and 7 bases from J, the junction contained 12 bases not matched to a gene. Germline V gene sequence: CDR1 MGHRA, CDR2 YSYEKL.

Here the CDR3 DNA reads TGTGCCAGCAGCCAATCCCGAGCGGGAGGGATGGGAGAGCAGTACTTC. This sequence encodes CASSQSRAGGMGEQYF. The chain recombines TRBV27 with TRBJ2-7; 10 positions match TRBD2. V was pared by 6 bases and J by 7 bases, with 15 bases of the junction left unmatched. CDR1 is MNHEY and CDR2 is SMNVEV in the germline V gene (reference sequence). The CDR3 runs to 16 residues.

This clone was recorded once. This chain joins TRBV18 and TRBJ2-1; D gene unclear. Germline values: CDR1 KGHSH, CDR2 LQKENI. The CDR3 loop spans 12 amino acids. Trimming took off 5 bases at V and 10 bases at J, with 12 bases between the two ends. The CDR3 DNA reads as TGTGCCAGCTCAAGTCTACTTAGCGAGCAGTTCTTC. This codes for CASSSLLSEQFF.

The genes are TRBV18 and TRBJ2-7, with 7 bases aligning to TRBD1. Per the germline V gene, CDR1 is KGHSH and CDR2 is LQKENI. The V and J ends lost 3 bases and 7 bases, in that order; junction bases with no gene match: 9. This CDR3 comprises 14 residues. CDR3 sequence: CASSPRDRVGEQYF. Written as DNA, the CDR3 is TGTGCCAGCTCACCGCGCGACAGGGTGGGGGAGCAGTACTTC.

This clone was counted a single time. The chain couples TRBV19 to TRBJ1-1; D is possibly TRBD1 (5 bases). CDR3 length equals 14 residues. Germline V gene data show CDR1 as LNHDA and CDR2 as SQIVND (reference sequence). V lost 2 bases and J 2 bases, leaving 9 bases between the germline ends. The chain's CDR3 is CASSIWGPNTEAFF. The CDR3 region has the DNA TGTGCCAGTAGTATATGGGGCCCTAACACTGAAGCTTTCTTT.

V and J are TRBV4-3 and TRBJ1-4; D is unclear. Germline assignment: CDR1 LGHNA and CDR2 YSLEER. This CDR3 contains 12 residues. V dropped 5 bases and J dropped 7 bases, with 8 bases sitting between them. The CDR3 here is CASSDMTEKLFF. The CDR3 DNA reads TGCGCCAGCAGCGACATGACTGAAAAACTGTTTTTT.

The chain joins TRBV18 to TRBJ1-5, with 7 bases that match TRBD1. Germline V lookup: CDR1 KGHSH, CDR2 LQKENI. Trimming at V came to 0 bases and at J to 7 bases, leaving 3 bases not matched to a gene. There are 14 residues in the CDR3. CDR3 nucleotide sequence: TGTGCCAGCTCACCACCGGGACAGTTGCAGCCCCAGCATTTT. It specifies CASSPPGQLQPQHF.

The gene calls are TRBV7-2 and TRBJ2-1, with 11 bases matching TRBD1. This CDR3 comprises 16 residues. V lost 3 bases, J lost 7 bases, and 8 bases stayed unmatched. CDR1 is SGHTA and CDR2 is FQGNSA in the germline V gene. As DNA, the CDR3 is TGTGCCAGCAGCTTGAGGGGACAGGGGGTTGGAAATGAGCAGTTCTTC. It encodes CASSLRGQGVGNEQFF.

The gene calls are TRBV11-2 and TRBJ2-1; TRBD2 matches at 8 bases. The germline V gene encodes CDR1 SGHAT and CDR2 FQNNGV. The CDR3 has 15 amino acids. J gave up 6 bases and V 0 bases, and 4 bases lay outside the gene matches. The CDR3 DNA follows: TGTGCCAGCAGCTTAGATCTTCGGGAGGGCAATGAGCAGTTCTTC. This sequence encodes CASSLDLREGNEQFF.

The chain combines TRBV6-1 with TRBJ1-5; 8 bases are a match to TRBD1. The CDR3 is made up of 13 amino acids. Germline V gene sequence: CDR1 MNHNS, CDR2 SASEGT. V lost 8 bases and J lost 5; bases outside the gene matches: 5. This chain's CDR3 is CASGLQGDQPQHF. CDR3 coding DNA: TGTGCCAGCGGCCTACAGGGGGATCAGCCCCAGCATTTT.

V gene TRBV2 combines with J gene TRBJ1-4, with D tentatively TRBD1 (6 bases). Germline V lookup: CDR1 SNHLY, CDR2 FYNNEI. This CDR3 has 13 amino acids. V lost 4 bases to trimming and J lost 8 bases, with 11 bases between them. CDR3 DNA: TGTGCCAGCAGTGCCAGGGGAGAAGAAAAACTGTTTTTT. Its protein product is CASSARGEEKLFF.

The chain employs TRBV6-2 or TRBV6-3 and TRBJ2-3, with 7 bases lining up with TRBD1. V gave up 2 bases and J gave up 4 bases; unmatched junction bases: 9. This CDR3 is built from 16 residues. Germline CDR1 and CDR2: MNHEY and SVGEGT. This chain's CDR3 is CASSYLDRATPDTQYF. In DNA, the CDR3 is TGTGCCAGCAGTTACCTTGACAGGGCGACACCAGATACGCAGTATTTT.